This T cell receptor beta chain comes out of a study of T cells in Graves' hyperthyroidism and ophthalmopathy. The source material, RNA transcripts, was used to amplify TCR beta CDR3 regions. TCR CDR3 underwent first-round RT-PCR with the HTBI primer set. TCRdb ran MiXCR on the multiplex PCR reads and lists one entry per CDR3 protein. The table lists 800,000 or so distinct CDR3 sequences, 35% to 45% of them singletons. The CDR3 consists of 14 residues. The germline V gene encodes CDR1 LNHDA and CDR2 SQIVND (reference sequence). V was shortened by 4 bases and J by 3 bases, with 12 bases between the two germline ends. An absence of ophthalmopathy progression within 18 months meant stable Graves' hyperthyroidism. This clonotype came up many times. The antigen remains undetermined. Whole-study results and caveats: Most clonotypes expanded in thyroid above 0.001 were likewise present in blood.

The V call is TRBV19, the J call TRBJ1-2; possibly TRBD1 for D (5 bases). Sequencing used blood. This TCR was recovered from a young man with Graves' hyperthyroidism. The CDR3 DNA reads TGTGCCAGTAGTACGGGACCTGGCGACTATGGCTACACCTTC. Its translation: CASSTGPGDYGYTF.